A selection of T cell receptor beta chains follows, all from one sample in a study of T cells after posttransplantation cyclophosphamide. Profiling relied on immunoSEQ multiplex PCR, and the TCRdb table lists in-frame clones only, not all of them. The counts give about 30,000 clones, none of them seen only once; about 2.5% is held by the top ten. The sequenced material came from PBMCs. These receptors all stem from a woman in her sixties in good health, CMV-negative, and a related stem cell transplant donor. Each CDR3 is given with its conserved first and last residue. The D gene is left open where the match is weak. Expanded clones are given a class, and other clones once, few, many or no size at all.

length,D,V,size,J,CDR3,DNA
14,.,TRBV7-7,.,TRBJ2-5,CASSFNHGQETQYF,TGTGCCAGCAGCTTTAACCACGGCCAAGAGACCCAGTACTTC
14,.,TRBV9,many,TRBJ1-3,CASSADSGGNTIYF,TGTGCCAGCAGCGCGGACTCTGGAGGAAACACCATATATTTT
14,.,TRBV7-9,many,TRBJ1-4,CASSRDTINEKLFF,TGTGCCAGCAGCCGGGACACGATTAATGAAAAACTGTTTTTT
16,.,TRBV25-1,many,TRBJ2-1,CASSDLGTRTDNEQFF,TGTGCCAGCAGTGACCTTGGGACCCGGACAGACAATGAGCAGTTCTTC
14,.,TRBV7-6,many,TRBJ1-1,CASSLGSRSAEAFF,TGTGCCAGCAGCTTAGGTTCGCGGAGCGCTGAAGCTTTCTTT
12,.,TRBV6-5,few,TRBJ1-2,CASSYLGGGYTF,TGTGCCAGCAGTTATTTAGGGGGTGGCTACACCTTC
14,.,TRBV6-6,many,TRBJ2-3,CASSYSGGQDTQYF,TGTGCCAGCAGTTACTCGGGGGGTCAAGATACGCAGTATTTT
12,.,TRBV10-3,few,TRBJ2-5,CAISAGDETQYF,TGTGCCATCAGTGCCGGGGATGAGACCCAGTACTTC
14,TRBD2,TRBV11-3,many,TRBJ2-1,CASSRLAGYNEQFF,TGTGCCAGCAGCAGACTAGCGGGGTACAATGAGCAGTTCTTC
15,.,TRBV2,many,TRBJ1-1,CASTPDTTQNTEAFF,TGTGCCAGCACCCCCGACACAACACAGAACACTGAAGCTTTCTTT
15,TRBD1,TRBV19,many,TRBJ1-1,CASSKGTAGNTEAFF,TGTGCCAGTAGTAAGGGGACAGCTGGGAACACTGAAGCTTTCTTT
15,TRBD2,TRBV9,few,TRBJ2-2,CASSKGTSNTGELFF,TGTGCCAGCAGCAAGGGGACTAGTAATACCGGGGAGCTGTTTTTT
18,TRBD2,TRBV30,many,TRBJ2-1,CAWSVLATSGTLYNEQFF,TGTGCCTGGAGTGTACTGGCGACTAGCGGGACGCTTTACAATGAGCAGTTCTTC
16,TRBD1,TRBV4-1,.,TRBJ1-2,CASSQERERTGRGYTF,TGCGCCAGCAGCCAAGAAAGGGAAAGGACAGGGCGAGGCTACACCTTC
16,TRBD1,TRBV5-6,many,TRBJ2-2,CASSLRRTGSTGELFF,TGTGCCAGCAGCTTGAGGCGGACAGGGTCCACCGGGGAGCTGTTTTTT
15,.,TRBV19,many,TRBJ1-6,CASSSGQFHNSPLHF,TGTGCCAGTAGTTCTGGACAGTTCCATAATTCACCCCTCCACTTT
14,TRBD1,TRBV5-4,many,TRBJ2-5,CASSEEQGAETQYF,TGTGCCAGCAGCGAAGAACAGGGGGCAGAGACCCAGTACTTC
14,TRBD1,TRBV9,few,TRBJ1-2,CASSETGGPYGYTF,TGTGCCAGCAGCGAAACAGGGGGCCCCTATGGCTACACCTTC
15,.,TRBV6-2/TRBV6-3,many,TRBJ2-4,CASTLTRLAKNIQYF,TGTGCCAGCACCCTGACTAGATTAGCCAAAAACATTCAGTACTTC
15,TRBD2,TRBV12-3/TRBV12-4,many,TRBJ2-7,CASSLGGSSSYEQYF,TGTGCCAGCAGCCTCGGGGGGTCCAGCTCCTACGAGCAGTACTTC
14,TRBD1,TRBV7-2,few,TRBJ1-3,CASSGQGEGNTIYF,TGTGCCAGCAGCGGACAGGGTGAAGGAAACACCATATATTTT
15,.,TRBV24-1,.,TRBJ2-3,CATSAAGKGTDTQYF,TGTGCCACCAGTGCGGCAGGAAAAGGCACAGATACGCAGTATTTT
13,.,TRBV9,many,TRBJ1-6,CASSVEGKAPLHF,TGTGCCAGCAGCGTAGAGGGGAAAGCACCCCTCCACTTT
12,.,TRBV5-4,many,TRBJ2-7,CASSPARGGQYF,TGTGCCAGCAGCCCTGCTCGAGGCGGGCAGTACTTC
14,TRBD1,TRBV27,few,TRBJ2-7,CASSPQSTGNEQYF,TGTGCCAGCAGTCCACAATCGACAGGGAACGAGCAGTACTTC
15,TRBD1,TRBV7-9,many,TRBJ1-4,CASSLDGQGGEKLFF,TGTGCCAGCAGCTTAGATGGACAGGGCGGTGAAAAACTGTTTTTT
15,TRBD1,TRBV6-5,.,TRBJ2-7,CASRPPGQSAHEQYF,TGTGCCAGCAGGCCCCCGGGACAGAGTGCCCACGAGCAGTACTTC
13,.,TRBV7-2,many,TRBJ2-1,CASSQHQDNEQFF,TGTGCCAGCAGCCAACACCAGGACAATGAGCAGTTCTTC
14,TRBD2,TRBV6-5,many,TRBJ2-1,CASRIAGVGNEQFF,TGTGCCAGCAGGATAGCGGGAGTTGGTAATGAGCAGTTCTTC
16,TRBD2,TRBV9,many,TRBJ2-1,CASSALRLAGGCEQFF,TGTGCCAGCAGCGCGCTTAGACTAGCGGGAGGATGCGAGCAGTTCTTC
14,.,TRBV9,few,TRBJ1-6,CASSVDRVGSPLHF,TGTGCCAGCAGCGTAGACAGGGTAGGTTCACCCCTCCACTTT
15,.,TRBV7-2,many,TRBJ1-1,CASSFFTGGIAEAFF,TGTGCCAGCAGCTTTTTCACGGGGGGGATCGCTGAAGCTTTCTTT
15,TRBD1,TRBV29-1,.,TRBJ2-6,CSVTQGAQGANVLTF,TGCAGCGTTACACAGGGGGCGCAAGGGGCCAACGTCCTGACTTTC
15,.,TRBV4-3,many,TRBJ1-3,CASSQDPGFGNTIYF,TGCGCCAGCAGCCAAGACCCAGGTTTTGGAAACACCATATATTTT
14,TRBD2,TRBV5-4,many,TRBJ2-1,CASSLSIAGGSEFF,TGTGCCAGCAGCTTGTCGATAGCGGGAGGGAGCGAGTTCTTC
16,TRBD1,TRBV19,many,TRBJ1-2,CASVYTGTGSNYGYTF,TGTGCCAGTGTTTATACCGGGACAGGGTCTAACTATGGCTACACCTTC
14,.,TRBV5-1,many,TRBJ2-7,CASSLVGGRDEQYF,TGCGCCAGCAGCTTGGTGGGTGGAAGGGACGAGCAGTACTTC
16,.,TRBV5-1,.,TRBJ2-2,CASSLVGGGNLGELFF,TGCGCCAGCAGCTTGGTCGGAGGGGGCAATCTCGGGGAGCTGTTTTTT
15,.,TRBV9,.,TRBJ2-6,CASSVSVPGANVLTF,TGTGCCAGCAGCGTCTCGGTTCCTGGGGCCAACGTCCTGACTTTC
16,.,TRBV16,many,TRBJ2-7,CASSQSVPFRGYEQYF,TGTGCCAGCAGCCAATCGGTACCTTTTCGGGGCTACGAGCAGTACTTC
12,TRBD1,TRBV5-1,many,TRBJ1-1,CASSLMTGRPFF,TGCGCCAGCAGCCTGATGACAGGGAGGCCTTTCTTT
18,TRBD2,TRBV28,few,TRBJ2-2,CASSLLASGSGNTGELFF,TGTGCCAGCAGTTTACTGGCCAGCGGGAGTGGGAACACCGGGGAGCTGTTTTTT
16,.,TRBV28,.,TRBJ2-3,CASSLSGARRADTQYF,TGTGCCAGCAGTTTAAGTGGGGCCCGACGAGCAGATACGCAGTATTTT
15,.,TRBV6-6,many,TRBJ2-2,CASSYQGLSTGELFF,TGTGCCAGCAGTTACCAGGGACTTAGTACCGGGGAGCTGTTTTTT
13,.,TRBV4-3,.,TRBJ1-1,CASSRGTNTEAFF,TGCGCCAGCAGTCGAGGGACAAACACTGAAGCTTTCTTT
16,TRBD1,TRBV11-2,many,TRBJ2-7,CASSPTNRQGTYEQYF,TGTGCCAGCAGTCCCACGAATCGACAGGGGACCTACGAGCAGTACTTC
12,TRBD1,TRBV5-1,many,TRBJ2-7,CASSPDRDEQYF,TGCGCCAGCAGCCCGGACAGGGACGAGCAGTACTTC